A single sample is the source of the 8 T cell receptor beta chains below, sequenced in a study. TCRdb passed the 5' RACE reads through MiXCR, listing each CDR3 protein once. The data show tens of thousands of distinct CDR3 sequences, with just under 30% seen just once and around 3.5% held by the top ten. What was sequenced was memory CD4+ T cells sorted from a lymph node. Subset meaning: memory CD4+ T cells, CD4+CD45RO+CD25-. These receptors all come from a female donor with breast cancer.

Only a few counts were recorded for this clonotype. The chain combines TRBV7-9 with TRBJ1-2; 11 bases line up with TRBD1. Germline values: CDR1 SEHNR, CDR2 FQNEAQ (reference sequence). CDR3 size: 14 residues. The J segment lost 8 bases and the V segment lost 5 bases, leaving 7 bases of the junction unmatched. This CDR3 reads CASSLGQGAEGYTF. The CDR3 DNA reads as TGTGCCAGCAGCCTCGGACAGGGGGCAGAAGGCTACACCTTC. The complete variable domain, with remaining parts taken from reference TRBV7-9 and TRBJ1-2, reads DTGVSQNPRHKITKRGQNVTFRCDPISEHNRLYWYRQTLGQGPEFLTYFQNEAQLEKSRLLSDRFSAERPKGSFSTLEIQRTEQGDSAMYLCASSLGQGAEGYTFGSGTRLTVV.

In its sample, this clonotype was seen a few times. The chain combines TRBV9 with TRBJ2-1; possible D gene TRBD2, 6 bases. Germline V gene data show CDR1 as SGDLS and CDR2 as YYNGEE. The CDR3 runs to 15 residues. Trimming stripped 0 bases from V and 9 bases from J, with 16 bases between. CDR3 sequence (DNA): TGTGCCAGCAGCGTAGACGGGAGCCCTTCTGGTGAGCAGTTCTTC. Protein product: CASSVDGSPSGEQFF.

This clonotype was seen a handful of times. In DNA form, the CDR3 reads TGCGCCAGCAGCCAAGAGAGACAGGGGCGCAATGAGCAGTTCTTC. It is translated as CASSQERQGRNEQFF. The chain combines TRBV4-1 with TRBJ2-1, with TRBD1 matching 8 bases. The CDR3 is made up of 15 amino acids. V was clipped by 0 bases and J by 6 bases; unmatched bases: 4. Germline CDR1 and CDR2: MGHRA and YSYEKL.

The sample holds a few counts of this clonotype. The chain recombines TRBV10-2 with TRBJ2-1, with D tentatively TRBD1 (6 bases). Germline CDR1 and CDR2: WSHSY and SAAADI. The V and J ends lost 8 bases and 8 bases respectively, with 19 bases between them. The CDR3 runs to 14 residues. The CDR3 is CASGSRMGADEQFF. The CDR3 DNA follows: TGCGCCAGCGGCTCACGGATGGGGGCCGATGAGCAGTTCTTC.

This clonotype appeared many times. The chain is built from TRBV4-1 and TRBJ2-3; a weak D match, TRBD1 (5 bases). Germline assignment: CDR1 MGHRA and CDR2 YSYEKL. This CDR3 contains 16 residues. Between the trimmed V and J ends, which lost 6 bases and 2 bases, there was a span of 18 bases. CDR3 in amino acids: CASRIGQGTNTDTQYF. The CDR3 region has the DNA TGCGCCAGCAGGATTGGGCAGGGTACGAACACAGATACGCAGTATTTT.

This clonotype was seen only a few times. The V gene is TRBV25-1, the J gene TRBJ1-4; 7 bases fit TRBD1. After removal of 6 bases from V and 2 bases from J, the junction contained 3 bases not matched to a gene. Per germline, CDR1 MGHDK and CDR2 SYGVNS. The CDR3 length is 14 residues. The CDR3 coding sequence is TGTGCCAGCAGAGCCAGGGGGACTAATGAAAAACTGTTTTTT. Protein product: CASRARGTNEKLFF.

CDR3 protein: CASSLGEQNTEAFF. DNA of the CDR3: TGTGCCAGCAGCTTAGGGGAGCAAAACACTGAAGCTTTCTTT. The chain joins TRBV7-9 to TRBJ1-1; no definite D call. Per the germline V gene, CDR1 is SEHNR and CDR2 is FQNEAQ (reference sequence). There are 14 residues in the CDR3. Deletions cut 1 base from V and 2 bases from J, with 8 bases between.

In its sample, this clonotype was seen a few times. The rearrangement joins TRBV6-5 to TRBJ2-1; 9 bases are a match to TRBD1. J lost 8 bases, V lost 4 bases, and 6 bases had no gene match. Per germline, CDR1 MNHEY and CDR2 SVGAGI. This CDR3 has 14 residues. CDR3 loop: CASSFGTGFHEQFF. CDR3 sequence (DNA): TGTGCCAGCAGTTTCGGGACAGGGTTCCATGAGCAGTTCTTC.